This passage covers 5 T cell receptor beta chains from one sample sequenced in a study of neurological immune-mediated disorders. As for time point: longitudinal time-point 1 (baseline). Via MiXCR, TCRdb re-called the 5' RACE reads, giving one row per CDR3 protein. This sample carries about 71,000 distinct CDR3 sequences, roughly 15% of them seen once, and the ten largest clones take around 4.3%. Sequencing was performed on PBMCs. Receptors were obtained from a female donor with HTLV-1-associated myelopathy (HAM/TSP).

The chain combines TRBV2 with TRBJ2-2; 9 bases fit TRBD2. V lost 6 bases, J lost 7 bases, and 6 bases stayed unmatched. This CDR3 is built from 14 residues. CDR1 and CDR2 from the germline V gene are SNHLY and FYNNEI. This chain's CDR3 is CASRLAGLGGELFF. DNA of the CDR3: TGTGCCAGCAGGCTAGCGGGGCTTGGCGGGGAGCTGTTTTTT. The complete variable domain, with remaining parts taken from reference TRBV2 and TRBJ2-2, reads EPEVTQTPSHQVTQMGQEVILRCVPISNHLYFYWYRQILGQKVEFLVSFYNNEISEKSEIFDDQFSVERPDGSNFTLKIRSTKLEDSAMYFCASRLAGLGGELFFGEGSRLTVL.

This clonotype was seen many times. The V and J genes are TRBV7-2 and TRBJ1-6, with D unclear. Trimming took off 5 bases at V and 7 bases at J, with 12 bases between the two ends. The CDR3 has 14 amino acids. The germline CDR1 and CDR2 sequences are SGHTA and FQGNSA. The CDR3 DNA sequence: TGTGCCAGCAGCCTTGGACCCCCGAATTCACCCCTCCACTTT. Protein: CASSLGPPNSPLHF.

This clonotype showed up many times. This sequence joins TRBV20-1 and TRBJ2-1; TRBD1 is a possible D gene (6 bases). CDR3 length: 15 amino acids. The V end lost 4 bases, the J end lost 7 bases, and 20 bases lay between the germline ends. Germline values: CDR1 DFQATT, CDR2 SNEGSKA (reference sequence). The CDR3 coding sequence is TGCAGTGCTATACAACCCACCCCCAGGGGAAATGAGCAGTTCTTC. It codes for CSAIQPTPRGNEQFF.

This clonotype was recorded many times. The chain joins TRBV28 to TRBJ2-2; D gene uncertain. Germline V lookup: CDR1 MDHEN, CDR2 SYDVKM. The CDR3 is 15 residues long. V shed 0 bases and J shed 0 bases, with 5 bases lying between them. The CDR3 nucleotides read TGTGCCAGCAGTTTATGGGCTGCGAACACCGGGGAGCTGTTTTTT. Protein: CASSLWAANTGELFF.

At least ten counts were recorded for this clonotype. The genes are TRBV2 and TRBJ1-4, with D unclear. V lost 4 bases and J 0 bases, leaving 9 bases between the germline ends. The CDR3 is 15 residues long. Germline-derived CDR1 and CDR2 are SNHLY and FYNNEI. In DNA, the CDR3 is TGTGCCAGCAGTGCCAGAGGAGCAACTAATGAAAAACTGTTTTTT. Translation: CASSARGATNEKLFF. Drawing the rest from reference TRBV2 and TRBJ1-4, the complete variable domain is EPEVTQTPSHQVTQMGQEVILRCVPISNHLYFYWYRQILGQKVEFLVSFYNNEISEKSEIFDDQFSVERPDGSNFTLKIRSTKLEDSAMYFCASSARGATNEKLFFGSGTQLSVL.